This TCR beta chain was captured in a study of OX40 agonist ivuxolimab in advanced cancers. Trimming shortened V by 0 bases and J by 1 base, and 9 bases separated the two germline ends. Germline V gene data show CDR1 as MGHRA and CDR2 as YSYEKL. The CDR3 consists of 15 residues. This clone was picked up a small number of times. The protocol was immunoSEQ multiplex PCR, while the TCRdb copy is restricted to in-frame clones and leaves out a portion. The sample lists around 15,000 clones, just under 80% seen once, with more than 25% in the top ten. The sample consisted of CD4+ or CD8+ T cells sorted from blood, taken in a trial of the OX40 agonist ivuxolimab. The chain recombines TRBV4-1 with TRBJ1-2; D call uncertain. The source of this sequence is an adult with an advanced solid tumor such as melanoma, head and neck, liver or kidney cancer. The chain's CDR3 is CASSQDRGSNYGYTF. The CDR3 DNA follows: TGCGCCAGCAGCCAAGATAGAGGCAGTAACTATGGCTACACCTTC.